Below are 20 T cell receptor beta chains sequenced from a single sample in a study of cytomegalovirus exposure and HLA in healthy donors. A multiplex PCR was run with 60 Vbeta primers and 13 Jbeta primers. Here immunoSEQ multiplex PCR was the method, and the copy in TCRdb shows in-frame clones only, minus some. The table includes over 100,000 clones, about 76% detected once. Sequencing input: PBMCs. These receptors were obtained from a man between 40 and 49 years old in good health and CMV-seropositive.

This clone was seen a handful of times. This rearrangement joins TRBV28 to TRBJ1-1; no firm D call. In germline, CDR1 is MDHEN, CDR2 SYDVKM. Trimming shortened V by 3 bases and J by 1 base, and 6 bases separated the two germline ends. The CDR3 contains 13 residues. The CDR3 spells CASSLGPNTEAFF. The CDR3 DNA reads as TGTGCCAGCAGTTTGGGCCCGAACACTGAAGCTTTCTTT.

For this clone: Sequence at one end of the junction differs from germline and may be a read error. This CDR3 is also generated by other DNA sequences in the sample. The CDR3, as DNA: TGCGCCAGCAGCTTGGAACCGATAGATGAAGCTTTCTTT. This translates into CASSLEPIDEAFF. The chain recombines TRBV5-4 with TRBJ1-1; D is undetermined. The length of the CDR3 is 13 residues. Germline CDR1 reads SGHNT; CDR2 reads YYREEE (reference sequence).

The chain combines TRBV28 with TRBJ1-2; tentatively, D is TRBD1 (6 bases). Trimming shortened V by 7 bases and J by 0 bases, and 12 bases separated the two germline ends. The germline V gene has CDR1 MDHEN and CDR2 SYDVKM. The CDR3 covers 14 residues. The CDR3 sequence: CASTGGAPNYGYTF. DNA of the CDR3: TGTGCCAGCACCGGGGGGGCCCCTAACTATGGCTACACCTTC.

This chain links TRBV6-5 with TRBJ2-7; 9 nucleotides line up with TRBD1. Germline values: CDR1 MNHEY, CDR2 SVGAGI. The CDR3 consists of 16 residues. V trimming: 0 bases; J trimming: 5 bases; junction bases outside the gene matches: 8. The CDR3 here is CASSYSKQGAWNEQYF. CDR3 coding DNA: TGTGCCAGCAGTTACTCGAAACAGGGGGCATGGAACGAGCAGTACTTC.

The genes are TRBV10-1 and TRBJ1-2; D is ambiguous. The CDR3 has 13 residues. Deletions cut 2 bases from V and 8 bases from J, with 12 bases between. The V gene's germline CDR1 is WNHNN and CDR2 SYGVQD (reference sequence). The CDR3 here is CASSENRVWGYTF. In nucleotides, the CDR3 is TGCGCCAGCAGTGAGAATCGGGTTTGGGGCTACACCTTC.

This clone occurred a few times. Here the CDR3 DNA reads TGTGCCAGCAGTGAAAGCCGGGCTGGGGCCAACGTCCTGACTTTC. Translating it yields CASSESRAGANVLTF. The chain couples TRBV6-1 to TRBJ2-6; D not resolved. CDR1 is MNHNS and CDR2 is SASEGT in the germline V gene. The CDR3 consists of 15 residues. Trimming took off 2 bases at V and 2 bases at J, with 7 bases between the two ends.

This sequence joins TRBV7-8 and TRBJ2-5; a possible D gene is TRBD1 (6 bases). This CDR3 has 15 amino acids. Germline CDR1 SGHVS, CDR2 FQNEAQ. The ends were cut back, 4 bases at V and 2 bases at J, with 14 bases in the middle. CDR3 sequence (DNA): TGTGCCAGCAGCTCGTTGACAGGATGGCAAGAGACCCAGTACTTC. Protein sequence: CASSSLTGWQETQYF.

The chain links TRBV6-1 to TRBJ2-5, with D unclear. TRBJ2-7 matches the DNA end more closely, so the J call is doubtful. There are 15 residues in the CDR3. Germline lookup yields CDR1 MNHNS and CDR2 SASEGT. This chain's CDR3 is CASSEVRNVIYEQYF. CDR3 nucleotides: TGTGCCAGCAGTGAAGTCAGGAATGTTATCTACGAGCAGTACTTC.

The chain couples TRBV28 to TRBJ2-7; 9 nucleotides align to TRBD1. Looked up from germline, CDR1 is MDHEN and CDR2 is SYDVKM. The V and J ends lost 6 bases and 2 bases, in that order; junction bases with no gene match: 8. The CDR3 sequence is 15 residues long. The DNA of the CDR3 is TGTGCCAGCAGGAGTACAGGGGGCGACACCTACGAGCAGTACTTC. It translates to CASRSTGGDTYEQYF.

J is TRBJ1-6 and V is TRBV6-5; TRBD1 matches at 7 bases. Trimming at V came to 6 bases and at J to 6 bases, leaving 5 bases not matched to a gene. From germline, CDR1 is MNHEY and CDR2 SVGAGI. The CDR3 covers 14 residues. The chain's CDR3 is CASRSTGTNSPLHF. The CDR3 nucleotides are TGTGCCAGCAGATCGACAGGGACTAATTCACCCCTCCACTTT.

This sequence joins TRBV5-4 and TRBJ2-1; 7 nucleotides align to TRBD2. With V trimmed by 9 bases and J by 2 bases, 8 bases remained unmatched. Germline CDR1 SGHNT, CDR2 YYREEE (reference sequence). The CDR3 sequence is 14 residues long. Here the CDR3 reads CAIRRDYAYNEQFF. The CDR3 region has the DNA TGTGCCATTCGCCGGGACTATGCCTACAATGAGCAGTTCTTC.

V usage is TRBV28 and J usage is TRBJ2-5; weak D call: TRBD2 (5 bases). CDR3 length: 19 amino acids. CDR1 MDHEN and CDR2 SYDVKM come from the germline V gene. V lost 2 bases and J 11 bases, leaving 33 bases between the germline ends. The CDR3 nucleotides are TGTGCCAGCAGTTTACCTTTAGCTGTTTCGTCCTCGTCTTTATGGGAGCAGTACTTC. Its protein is CASSLPLAVSSSSLWEQYF.

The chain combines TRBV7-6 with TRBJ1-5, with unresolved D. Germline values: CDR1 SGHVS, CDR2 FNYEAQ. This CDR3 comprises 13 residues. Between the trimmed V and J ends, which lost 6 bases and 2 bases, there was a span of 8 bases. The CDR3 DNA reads TGTGCCAGCAGTCCCAGTCGCAATCAGCCCCAGCATTTT. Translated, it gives CASSPSRNQPQHF.

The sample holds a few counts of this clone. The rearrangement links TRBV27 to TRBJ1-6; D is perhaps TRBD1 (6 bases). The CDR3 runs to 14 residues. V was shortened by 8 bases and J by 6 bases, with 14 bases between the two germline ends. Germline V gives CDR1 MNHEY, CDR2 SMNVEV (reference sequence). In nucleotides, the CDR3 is TGTGCCAGCGCTTCCGGACAGACTAATTCACCCCTCCACTTT. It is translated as CASASGQTNSPLHF.

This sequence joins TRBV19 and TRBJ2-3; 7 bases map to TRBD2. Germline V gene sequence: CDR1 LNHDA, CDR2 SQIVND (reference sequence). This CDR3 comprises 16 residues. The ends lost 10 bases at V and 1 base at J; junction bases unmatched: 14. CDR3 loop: CATTTRGGGRTDTQYF. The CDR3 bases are TGTGCCACCACTACAAGGGGCGGGGGACGCACAGATACGCAGTATTTT.

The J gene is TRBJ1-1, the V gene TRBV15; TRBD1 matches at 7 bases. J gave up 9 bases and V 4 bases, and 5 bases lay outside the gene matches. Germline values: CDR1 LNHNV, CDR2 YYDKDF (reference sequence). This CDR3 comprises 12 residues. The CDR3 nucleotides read TGTGCCACCAGCAACAGGGGATTTAAAGCTTTCTTT. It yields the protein CATSNRGFKAFF.

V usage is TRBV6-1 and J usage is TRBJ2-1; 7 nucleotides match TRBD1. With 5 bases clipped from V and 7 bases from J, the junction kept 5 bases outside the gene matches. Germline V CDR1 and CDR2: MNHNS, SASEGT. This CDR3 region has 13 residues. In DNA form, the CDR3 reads TGTGCCAGCAGTTTCCAGGGACAGAATGAGCAGTTCTTC. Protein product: CASSFQGQNEQFF.

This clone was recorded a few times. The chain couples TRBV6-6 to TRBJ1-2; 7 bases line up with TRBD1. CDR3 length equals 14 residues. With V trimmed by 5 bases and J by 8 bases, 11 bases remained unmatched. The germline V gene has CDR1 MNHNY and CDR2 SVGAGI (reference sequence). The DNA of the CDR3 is TGTGCCAGCAGTCGTCTCCCGGGACAGTTCGGCTACACCTTC. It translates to CASSRLPGQFGYTF.

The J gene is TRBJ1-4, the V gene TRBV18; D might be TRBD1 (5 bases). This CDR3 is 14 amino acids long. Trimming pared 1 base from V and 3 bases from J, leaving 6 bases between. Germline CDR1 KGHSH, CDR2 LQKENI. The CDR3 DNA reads TGTGCCAGCTCACCACGACAGCCTAATGAAAAACTGTTTTTT. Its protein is CASSPRQPNEKLFF. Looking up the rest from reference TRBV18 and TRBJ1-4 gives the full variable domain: NAGVMQNPRHLVRRRGQEARLRCSPMKGHSHVYWYRQLPEEGLKFMVYLQKENIIDESGMPKERFSAEFPKEGPSILRIQQVVRGDSAAYFCASSPRQPNEKLFFGSGTQLSVL.

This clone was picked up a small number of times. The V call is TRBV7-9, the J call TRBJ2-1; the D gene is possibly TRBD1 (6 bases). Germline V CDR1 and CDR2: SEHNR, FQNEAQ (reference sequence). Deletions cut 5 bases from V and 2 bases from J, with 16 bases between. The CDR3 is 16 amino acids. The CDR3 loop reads CASSPPTGMTYNEQFF. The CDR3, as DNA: TGTGCCAGCAGCCCACCTACAGGGATGACCTACAATGAGCAGTTCTTC.